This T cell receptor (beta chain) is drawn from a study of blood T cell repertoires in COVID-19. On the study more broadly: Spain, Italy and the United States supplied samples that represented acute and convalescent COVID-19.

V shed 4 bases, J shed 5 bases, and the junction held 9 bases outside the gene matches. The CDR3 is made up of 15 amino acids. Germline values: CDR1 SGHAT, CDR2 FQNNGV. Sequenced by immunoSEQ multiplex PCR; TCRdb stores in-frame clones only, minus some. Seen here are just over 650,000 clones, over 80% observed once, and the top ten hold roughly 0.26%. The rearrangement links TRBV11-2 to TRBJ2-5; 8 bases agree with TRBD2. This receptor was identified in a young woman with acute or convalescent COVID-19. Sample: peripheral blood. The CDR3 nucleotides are TGTGCCAGCAGCTCACTCGGGGGGGGACGGGAGACCCAGTACTTC. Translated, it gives CASSSLGGGRETQYF.